This entry features one T cell receptor (beta chain) sequence. Its target antigen remains unknown. No quality values exist for individual bases; no much larger clone is one base distant. This sample was taken from a study of radiation and T cells in renal cell carcinoma (dated by TCRdb to the early 2020s). About the investigation overall: Samples were obtained from a clinical trial, in which 15 Gy stereotactic body radiation therapy was delivered to primary renal cell carcinomas and nephrectomy was performed 4 weeks later. A total of 53 samples underwent TCR beta sequencing, made up of approximately 26 tumors and some 27 peripheral blood samples. A total of about 4 million unique CDR3 nucleotide sequences, encoding some 2,700,000 unique CDR3 amino acid sequences, were found across all 55 or so samples.

TCR beta libraries were generated from genomic DNA with the immunoSEQ kit, following the manufacturer's recommendations. Library preparation used a first multiplex PCR with proprietary primers, then a second PCR adding unique barcodes, with bead cleanups after each round. A positive control reaction and a negative control reaction, both provided in the kit, were run with every batch of samples. The final libraries underwent checking on an Agilent 4200 TapeStation D1000 ScreenTape, volumetric pooling, and quantification by qPCR. An Illumina NextSeq500 fitted with a MidOutput 150-cycle cartridge performed the sequencing, running 156 Read1 cycles and 15 Index1 cycles with the kit's custom primers. The pooled library was loaded at 1.0 pM with a roughly 20% PhiX control spike-in. The authors' pipeline ran thus. The vendor-processed data were analyzed in R, and a clonotype was defined as all T cells that share the same CDR3 nucleotide sequence. For clone abundance analyses, frequencies were normalized to the 10,000 most abundant clones in each sample. Public T cell clones, averaging fewer than five per sample, were removed before analysis. Tumor-enriched and baseline blood-enriched clonotypes were defined by at least a 32-fold difference in abundance between compartments. A beta-binomial differential abundance model was applied to find clonotypes that expanded or contracted between blood time points. Tumor-blood repertoire similarity was measured with the Baroni-Urbani and Buser coefficient, and group comparisons used two-tailed Wilcoxon tests in R. TCRdb stores this immuneACCESS table with in-frame sequences only. Part of the clones is absent; in the studies checked, under half of the shortfall reflects unresolved V genes, and no reason is known for the rest. V, J and clone size are taken as reported in that table, and D and trimming were inferred from the DNA itself. A total of 100,000 to 150,000 clones appear in this sample, over 75% of them only once. The top ten clonotypes cover approximately 5% of the sample.

Broader findings and caveats from the paper: With a single-armed trial design, the study had no way to address how radiation dose or scheduling affects the TCR repertoire. Because pretreatment tumor biopsies were not available, the study could not determine whether clonotypes were already present within the tumor at baseline. In blood, the top tumor clonotypes increased from baseline to 2 weeks after radiation and then shrank by 4 weeks, which suggests a temporary expansion of tumor-resident clones. Tracking of blood repertoire dynamics stopped at roughly 4 weeks after treatment, with no follow-up past that point.

The sample's time point label, decoded: blood 2 weeks post-SBRT. The treatment or condition label here, explained by the study, means: 15 Gy SBRT to primary tumor, nephrectomy 4 weeks later. To follow tumor-enriched clonotypes, peripheral blood was collected serially from radiation-treated patients at baseline and again at 2 weeks and 4 weeks after SBRT. Every patient's renal cell carcinoma showed clear cell pathology. The QIAamp DNA Blood Mini Kit (Qiagen) was used to prepare genomic DNA for TCR sequencing. The analyses included just those samples that passed every quality control check. Material: blood, obtained from a patient whose treatment included radiotherapy and nephrectomy. The receptor was isolated from a man aged 45 to 65 with renal cell carcinoma.

Here is the DNA: TGCGCCAGCAGCTTACAGGGACCCAATCAGCCCCAGCATTTT. This translates into CASSLQGPNQPQHF. This chain joins TRBV4-1 to TRBJ1-5; a tentative D match to TRBD1 spans 6 bases. Trimming at the junction amounts to 5 bases on V and 3 bases on J, and the germline ends lie 11 bases apart. The CDR3 starts with the cysteine, ends with the phenylalanine, and has 14 residues. The read is trimmed to its CDR3 DNA, 42 bases read in frame from base 1. Sequences MGHRA (CDR1) and YSYEKL (CDR2) are obtained from the germline V gene.